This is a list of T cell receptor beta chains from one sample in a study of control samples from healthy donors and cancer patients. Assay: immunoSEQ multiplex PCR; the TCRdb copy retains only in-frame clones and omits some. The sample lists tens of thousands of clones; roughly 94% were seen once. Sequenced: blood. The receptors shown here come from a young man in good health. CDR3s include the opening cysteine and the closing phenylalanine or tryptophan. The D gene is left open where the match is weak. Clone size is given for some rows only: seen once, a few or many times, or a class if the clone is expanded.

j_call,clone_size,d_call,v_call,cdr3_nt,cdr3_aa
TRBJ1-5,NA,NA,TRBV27,TGTGCCAGCAGTCGTGCGTACTACCCCTCGGGGGTTGGCAATCAGCCCCAGCATTTT,CASSRAYYPSGVGNQPQHF
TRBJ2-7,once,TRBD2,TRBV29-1,TGCAGCGTAGATCTAGCGGGGGTCTACGAGCAGTACTTC,CSVDLAGVYEQYF
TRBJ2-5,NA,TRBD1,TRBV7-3,TGTGCCAGCAGCTCCGGGACAGGGGGCAGAGAGACCCAGTACTTC,CASSSGTGGRETQYF
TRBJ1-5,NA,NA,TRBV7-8,TGTGCCAGCAGCCCTATCCTTGGGGGCAGGGTCGCTCAGCAGCCCCAGCATTTT,CASSPILGGRVAQQPQHF
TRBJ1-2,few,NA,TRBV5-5,TGTGCCAGCAGCTTTATTCAGGACTACACCTTC,CASSFIQDYTF
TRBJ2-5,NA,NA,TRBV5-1,TGCGCCAGCAGCAGGGGAGAGACCCAGTACTTC,CASSRGETQYF
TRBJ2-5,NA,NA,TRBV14,TGTGCCAGCAGCCAAGTGTTGAGTGCCGTGCCCCAGTACTTC,CASSQVLSAVPQYF
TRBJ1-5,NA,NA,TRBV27,TGTGCCAGCAGTTTATCAGGCAATCAGCCCCAGCATTTT,CASSLSGNQPQHF
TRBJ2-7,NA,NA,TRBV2,TGTGCCAGCAGCGGGGGGACAGTCCGCAGGTCCTACGAGCAGTACTTC,CASSGGTVRRSYEQYF
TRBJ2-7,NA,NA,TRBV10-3,TGTGCCATCGGGGGGGGCGCGGGCGTCTCCTACGAGCAGTACTTC,CAIGGGAGVSYEQYF
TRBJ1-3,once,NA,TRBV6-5,TGTGCCAGCAGGGACAGATCCTCTGGAAACACCATATATTTT,CASRDRSSGNTIYF
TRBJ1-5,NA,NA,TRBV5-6,TGTGCCAGCAGCGGGGGTCAGGGCTTCAATCAGCCCCAGCATTTT,CASSGGQGFNQPQHF
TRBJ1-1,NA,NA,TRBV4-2,TGTGCCAGCAGCCAAGATCCGGCGGTACCTGAAGCTTTCTTT,CASSQDPAVPEAFF
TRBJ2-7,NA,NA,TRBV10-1,TGCGCCAGCAGTGGGTCGGGGCGTCCTTTCGAGCAGTACTTC,CASSGSGRPFEQYF
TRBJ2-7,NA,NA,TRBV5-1,TGCGCCAGCAGCTTGGAATCCGGGTACGAGCAGTACTTC,CASSLESGYEQYF
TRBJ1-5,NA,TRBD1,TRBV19,TGTGCCAGTAGTATACTCCCGGGACAGATAAATCAGCCCCAGCATTTT,CASSILPGQINQPQHF
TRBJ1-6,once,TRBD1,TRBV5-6,TGTGCCAGCAGCTTAGGACAGGGGAGCTCCTATAATTCACCCCTCCACTTT,CASSLGQGSSYNSPLHF
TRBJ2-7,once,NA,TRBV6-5,TGTGCCAGCAGTTACAGGGAGGCCTACGAGCAGTACTTC,CASSYREAYEQYF
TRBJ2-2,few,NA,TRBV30,TGTGCCTGGAGATACCTTTACCTTAACACCGGGGAGCTGTTTTTT,CAWRYLYLNTGELFF
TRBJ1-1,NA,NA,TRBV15,TGTGCCGTAGCTCAGGGGACCCGCGTCACTGAAGCTTTCTTT,CAVAQGTRVTEAFF
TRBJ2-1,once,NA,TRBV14,TGTGCCAGCAGCCAAGTTCCTATCAGGGAGCAGTTCTTC,CASSQVPIREQFF
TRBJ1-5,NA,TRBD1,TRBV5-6,TGTGCCAGCAGCTTTTACAGGGGGCGGGTCGGTCAGCCCCAGCATTTT,CASSFYRGRVGQPQHF
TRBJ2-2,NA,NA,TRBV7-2,TGTGCCAGCAGCTTAGGAGCTCTAGCATCGATGGCCGGGGAGCTGTTTTTT,CASSLGALASMAGELFF
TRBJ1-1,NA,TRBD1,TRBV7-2,TGTGCCAACCGGGACAGGGGATCCCCTGAAGCTTTCTTT,CANRDRGSPEAFF
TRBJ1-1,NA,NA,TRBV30,TGTGCCTGGAGTGACAGGGAGAACACTGAAGCTTTCTTT,CAWSDRENTEAFF
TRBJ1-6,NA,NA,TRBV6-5,TGTGCCAGCGACAGCTCCTATAATTCACCCCTCCACTTT,CASDSSYNSPLHF
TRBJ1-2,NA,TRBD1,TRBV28,TGTGCCAGCAGTCTCACCCCCGGGACAGGGTTTGGCTACACCTTC,CASSLTPGTGFGYTF
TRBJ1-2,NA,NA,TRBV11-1,TGTGCCAGCAGCGCCTCCGGGACAAACTATGGCTACACCTTC,CASSASGTNYGYTF
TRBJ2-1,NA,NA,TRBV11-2,TGTGCCAGCAGCTTAGCAGGGAGGCTAGCGTCCTACAATGAGCAGTTCTTC,CASSLAGRLASYNEQFF
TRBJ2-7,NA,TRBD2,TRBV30,TGTGCCTGGAGTGGCGGACTAGCTTCCGAGCAGTACTTC,CAWSGGLASEQYF
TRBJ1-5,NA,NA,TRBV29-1,TGCAGCGTGACGACAGGAATTAATCAGCCCCAGCATTTT,CSVTTGINQPQHF
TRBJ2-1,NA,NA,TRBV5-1,TGCGCCAGCAGCCTTTCGGGATCTAACTACAATGAGCAGTTCTTC,CASSLSGSNYNEQFF
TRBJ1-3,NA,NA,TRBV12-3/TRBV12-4,TGTGCCAGCAGTTTTCGATCTGGAAACACCATATATTTT,CASSFRSGNTIYF
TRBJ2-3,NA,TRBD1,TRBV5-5,TGTGCCAGCAGAAAAGGGACAGCCGGTAGCACAGATACGCAGTATTTT,CASRKGTAGSTDTQYF
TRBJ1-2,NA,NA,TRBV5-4,TGTGCCAGCAGCCCCGAGACGGGTGGCTACACCTTC,CASSPETGGYTF
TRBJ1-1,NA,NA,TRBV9,TGTGCCAGCAGCGTCCCAGGGATCCTGAACACTGAAGCTTTCTTT,CASSVPGILNTEAFF
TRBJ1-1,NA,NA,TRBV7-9,TGTGCCAGCAACACCATTGGGGTTGCTGAAGCTTTCTTT,CASNTIGVAEAFF